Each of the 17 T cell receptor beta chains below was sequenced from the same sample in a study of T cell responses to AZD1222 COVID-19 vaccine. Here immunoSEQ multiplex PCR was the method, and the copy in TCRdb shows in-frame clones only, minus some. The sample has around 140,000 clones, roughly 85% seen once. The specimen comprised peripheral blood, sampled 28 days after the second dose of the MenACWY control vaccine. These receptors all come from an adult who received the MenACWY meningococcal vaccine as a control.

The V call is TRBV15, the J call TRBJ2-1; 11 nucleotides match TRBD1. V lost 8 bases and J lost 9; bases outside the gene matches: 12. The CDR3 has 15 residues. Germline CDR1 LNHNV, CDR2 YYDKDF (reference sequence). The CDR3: CATWTGTGGFGEQFF. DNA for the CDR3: TGTGCCACCTGGACTGGGACAGGGGGTTTTGGTGAGCAGTTCTTC.

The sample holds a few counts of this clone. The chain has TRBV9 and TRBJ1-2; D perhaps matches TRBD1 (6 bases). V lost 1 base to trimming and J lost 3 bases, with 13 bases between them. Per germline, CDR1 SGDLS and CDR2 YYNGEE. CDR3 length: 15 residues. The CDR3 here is CASSVTGGGYYGYTF. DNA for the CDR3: TGTGCCAGCAGCGTAACAGGAGGGGGATACTATGGCTACACCTTC.

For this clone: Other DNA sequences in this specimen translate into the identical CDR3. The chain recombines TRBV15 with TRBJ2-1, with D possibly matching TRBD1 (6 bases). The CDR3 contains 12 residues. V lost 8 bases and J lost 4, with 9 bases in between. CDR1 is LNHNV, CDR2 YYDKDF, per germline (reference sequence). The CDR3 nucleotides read TGTGCCACCTCCAGGGGATACAATGAGCAGTTCTTC. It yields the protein CATSRGYNEQFF.

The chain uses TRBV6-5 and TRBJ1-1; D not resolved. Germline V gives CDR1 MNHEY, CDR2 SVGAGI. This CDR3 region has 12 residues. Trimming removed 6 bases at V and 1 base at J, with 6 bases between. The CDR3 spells CASRDGNTEAFF. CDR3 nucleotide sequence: TGTGCCAGCAGGGACGGGAACACTGAAGCTTTCTTT.

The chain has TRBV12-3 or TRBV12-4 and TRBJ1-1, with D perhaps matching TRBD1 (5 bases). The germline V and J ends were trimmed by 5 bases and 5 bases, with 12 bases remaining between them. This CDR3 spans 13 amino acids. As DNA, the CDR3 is TGTGCCAGCAGTGTGGGACGGTGGACTGAAGCTTTCTTT. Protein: CASSVGRWTEAFF.

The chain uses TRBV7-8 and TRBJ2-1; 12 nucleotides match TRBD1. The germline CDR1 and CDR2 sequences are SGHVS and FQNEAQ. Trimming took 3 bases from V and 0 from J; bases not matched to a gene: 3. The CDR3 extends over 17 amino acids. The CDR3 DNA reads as TGTGCCAGCAGCTTTGGGACAGGGGGCCCCTCCTACAATGAGCAGTTCTTC. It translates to CASSFGTGGPSYNEQFF.

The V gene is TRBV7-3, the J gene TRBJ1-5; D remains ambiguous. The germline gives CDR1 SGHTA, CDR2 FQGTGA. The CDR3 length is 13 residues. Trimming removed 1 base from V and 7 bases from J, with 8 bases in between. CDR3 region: CASSLNLGQPQHF. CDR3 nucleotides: TGTGCCAGCAGCTTAAATCTGGGGCAGCCCCAGCATTTT.

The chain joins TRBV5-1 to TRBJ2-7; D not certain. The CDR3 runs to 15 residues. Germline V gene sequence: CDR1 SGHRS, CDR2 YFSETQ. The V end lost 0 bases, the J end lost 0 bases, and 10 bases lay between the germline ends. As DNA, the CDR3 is TGCGCCAGCAGCTTGGGAGGTACCAACTCCTACGAGCAGTACTTC. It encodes CASSLGGTNSYEQYF.

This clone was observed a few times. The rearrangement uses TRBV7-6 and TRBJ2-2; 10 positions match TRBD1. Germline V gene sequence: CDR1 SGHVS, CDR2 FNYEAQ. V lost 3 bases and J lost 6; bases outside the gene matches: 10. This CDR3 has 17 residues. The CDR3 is CASSLGQGRSVPGELFF. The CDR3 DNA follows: TGTGCCAGCAGCTTGGGACAGGGGCGGTCGGTACCCGGGGAGCTGTTTTTT. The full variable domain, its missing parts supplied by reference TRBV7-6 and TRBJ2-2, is GAGVSQSPRYKVTKRGQDVALRCDPISGHVSLYWYRQALGQGPEFLTYFNYEAQQDKSGLPNDRFSAERPEGSISTLTIQRTEQRDSAMYRCASSLGQGRSVPGELFFGEGSRLTVL.

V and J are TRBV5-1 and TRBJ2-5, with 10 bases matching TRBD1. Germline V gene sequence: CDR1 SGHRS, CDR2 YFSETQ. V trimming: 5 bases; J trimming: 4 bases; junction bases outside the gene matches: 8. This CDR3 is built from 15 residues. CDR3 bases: TGCGCCAGCAGGGCTTCGACAGGGGGCGGAGAGACCCAGTACTTC. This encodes CASRASTGGGETQYF.

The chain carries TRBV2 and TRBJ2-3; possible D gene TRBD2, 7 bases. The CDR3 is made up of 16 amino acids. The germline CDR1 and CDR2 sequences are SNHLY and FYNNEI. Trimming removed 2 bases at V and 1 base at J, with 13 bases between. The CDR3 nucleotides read TGTGCCAGCAGTGAATTTTGGCGGGGGCGCACAGATACGCAGTATTTT. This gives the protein CASSEFWRGRTDTQYF.

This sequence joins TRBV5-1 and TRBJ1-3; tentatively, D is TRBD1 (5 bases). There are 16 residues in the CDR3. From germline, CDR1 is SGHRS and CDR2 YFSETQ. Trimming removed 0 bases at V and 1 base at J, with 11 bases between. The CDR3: CASSLGPGGSGNTIYF. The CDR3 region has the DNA TGCGCCAGCAGCTTGGGTCCGGGGGGATCTGGAAACACCATATATTTT.

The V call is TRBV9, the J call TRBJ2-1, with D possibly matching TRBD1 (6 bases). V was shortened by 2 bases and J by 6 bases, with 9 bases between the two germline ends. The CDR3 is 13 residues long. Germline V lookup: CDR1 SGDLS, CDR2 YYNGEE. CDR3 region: CASSVQQGNEQFF. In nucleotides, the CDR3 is TGTGCCAGCAGCGTTCAACAGGGCAATGAGCAGTTCTTC.

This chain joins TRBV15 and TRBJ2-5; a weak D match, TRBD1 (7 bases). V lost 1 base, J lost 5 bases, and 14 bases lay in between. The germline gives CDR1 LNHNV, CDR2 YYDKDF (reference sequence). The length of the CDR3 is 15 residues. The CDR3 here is CATSRAGGLRETQYF. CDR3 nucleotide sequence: TGTGCCACCAGCAGAGCAGGGGGGCTCCGGGAGACCCAGTACTTC.

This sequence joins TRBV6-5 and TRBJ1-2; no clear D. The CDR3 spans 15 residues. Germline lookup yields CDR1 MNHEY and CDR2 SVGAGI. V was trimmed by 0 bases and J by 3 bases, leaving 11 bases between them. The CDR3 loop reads CASSYSLAGHYGYTF. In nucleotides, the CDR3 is TGTGCCAGCAGTTACTCCCTCGCAGGCCACTATGGCTACACCTTC.

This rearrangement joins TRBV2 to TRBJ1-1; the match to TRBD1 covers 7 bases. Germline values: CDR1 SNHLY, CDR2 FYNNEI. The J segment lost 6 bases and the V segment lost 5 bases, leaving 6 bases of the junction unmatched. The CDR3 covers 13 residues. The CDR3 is CASSPDRVAEAFF. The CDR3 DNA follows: TGTGCCAGCAGTCCAGACAGGGTGGCTGAAGCTTTCTTT.

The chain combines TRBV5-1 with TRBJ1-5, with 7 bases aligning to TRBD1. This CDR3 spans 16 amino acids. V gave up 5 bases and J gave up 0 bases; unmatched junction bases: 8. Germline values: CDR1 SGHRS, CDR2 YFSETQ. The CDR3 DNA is TGCGCCAGCAGAGGAGGGGGCGCTGATAGCAATCAGCCCCAGCATTTT. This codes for CASRGGGADSNQPQHF. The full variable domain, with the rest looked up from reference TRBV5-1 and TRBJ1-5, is KAGVTQTPRYLIKTRGQQVTLSCSPISGHRSVSWYQQTPGQGLQFLFEYFSETQRNKGNFPGRFSGRQFSNSRSEMNVSTLELGDSALYLCASRGGGADSNQPQHFGDGTRLSIL.